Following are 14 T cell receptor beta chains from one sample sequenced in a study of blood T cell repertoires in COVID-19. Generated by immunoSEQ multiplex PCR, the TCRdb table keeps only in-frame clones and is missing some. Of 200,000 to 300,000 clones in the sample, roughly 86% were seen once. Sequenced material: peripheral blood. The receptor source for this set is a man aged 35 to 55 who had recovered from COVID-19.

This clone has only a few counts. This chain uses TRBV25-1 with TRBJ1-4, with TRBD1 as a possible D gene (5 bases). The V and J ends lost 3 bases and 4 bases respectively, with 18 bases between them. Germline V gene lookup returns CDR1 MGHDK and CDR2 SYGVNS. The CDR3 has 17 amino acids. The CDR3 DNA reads TGTGCCAGCAGTGACTCCACCGTTGGGGGGGTTAATGAAAAACTGTTTTTT. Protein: CASSDSTVGGVNEKLFF.

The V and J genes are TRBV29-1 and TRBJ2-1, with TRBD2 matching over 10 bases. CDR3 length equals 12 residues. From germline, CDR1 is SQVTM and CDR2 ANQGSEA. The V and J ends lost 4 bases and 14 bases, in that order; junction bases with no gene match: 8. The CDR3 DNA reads TGCAGCGTTGTAGTTAGCGGGAGGCAGGAGTTCTTC. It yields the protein CSVVVSGRQEFF.

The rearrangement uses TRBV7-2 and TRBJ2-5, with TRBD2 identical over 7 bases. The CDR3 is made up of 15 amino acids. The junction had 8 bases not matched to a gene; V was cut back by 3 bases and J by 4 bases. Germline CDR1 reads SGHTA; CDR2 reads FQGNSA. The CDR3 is CASSLMGGGPETQYF. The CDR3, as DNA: TGTGCCAGCAGCTTGATGGGGGGAGGGCCAGAGACCCAGTACTTC.

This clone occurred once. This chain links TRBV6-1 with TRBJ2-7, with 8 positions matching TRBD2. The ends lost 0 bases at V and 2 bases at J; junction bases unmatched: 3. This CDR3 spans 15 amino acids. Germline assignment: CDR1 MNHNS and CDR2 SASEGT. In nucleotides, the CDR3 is TGTGCCAGCAGTGAAGCGCACGGGAGGGCCTACGAGCAGTACTTC. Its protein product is CASSEAHGRAYEQYF.

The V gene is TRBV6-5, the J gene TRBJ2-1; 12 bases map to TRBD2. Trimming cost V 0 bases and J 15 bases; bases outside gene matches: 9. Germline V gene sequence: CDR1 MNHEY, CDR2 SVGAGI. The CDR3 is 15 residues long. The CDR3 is CASSYSIPTSGRSFF. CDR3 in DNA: TGTGCCAGCAGTTACTCTATCCCCACTAGCGGGAGGTCGTTCTTC.

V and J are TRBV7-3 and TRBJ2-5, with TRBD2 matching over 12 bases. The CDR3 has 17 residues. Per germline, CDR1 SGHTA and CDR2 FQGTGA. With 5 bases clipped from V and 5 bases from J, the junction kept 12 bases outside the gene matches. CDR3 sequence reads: CASSPGLAGGRQETQYF. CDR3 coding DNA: TGTGCCAGCAGCCCGGGACTAGCGGGCGGGCGGCAGGAGACCCAGTACTTC.

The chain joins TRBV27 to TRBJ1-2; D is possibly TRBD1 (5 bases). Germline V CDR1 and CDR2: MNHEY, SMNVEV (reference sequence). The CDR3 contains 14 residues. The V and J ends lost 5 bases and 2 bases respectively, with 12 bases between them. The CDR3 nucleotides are TGTGCCAGCAGTCCCCAGGGAGGCAACTATGGCTACACCTTC. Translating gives CASSPQGGNYGYTF.

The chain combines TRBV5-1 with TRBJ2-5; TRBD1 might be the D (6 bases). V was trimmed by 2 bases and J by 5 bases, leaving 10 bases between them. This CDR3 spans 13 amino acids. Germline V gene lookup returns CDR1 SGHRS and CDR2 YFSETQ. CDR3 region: CASSLMGAETQYF. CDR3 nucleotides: TGCGCCAGCAGCTTAATGGGGGCTGAGACCCAGTACTTC.

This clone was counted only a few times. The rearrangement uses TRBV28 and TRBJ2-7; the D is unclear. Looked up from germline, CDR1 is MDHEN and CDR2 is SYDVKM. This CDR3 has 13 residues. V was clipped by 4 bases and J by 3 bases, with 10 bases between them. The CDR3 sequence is CASSSLGVYEQYF. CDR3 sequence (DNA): TGTGCCAGCAGTTCCCTTGGAGTCTACGAGCAGTACTTC.

The CDR3 region is CAISSGNTNEKLFF. The DNA for the CDR3 is TGTGCCATCAGTTCAGGGAACACTAATGAAAAACTGTTTTTT. The chain has TRBV10-3 and TRBJ1-4; possible D gene TRBD1, 5 bases. Germline CDR1 reads ENHRY; CDR2 reads SYGVKD. V was pared by 5 bases and J by 2 bases, with 9 bases between. This CDR3 spans 14 amino acids.

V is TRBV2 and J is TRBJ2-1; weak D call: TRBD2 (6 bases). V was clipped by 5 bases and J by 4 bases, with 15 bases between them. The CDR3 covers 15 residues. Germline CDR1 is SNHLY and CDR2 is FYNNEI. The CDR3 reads CASSKDSGVYNEQFF. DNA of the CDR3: TGTGCCAGCAGTAAAGATTCGGGAGTGTACAATGAGCAGTTCTTC. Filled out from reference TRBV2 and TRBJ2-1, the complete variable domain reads EPEVTQTPSHQVTQMGQEVILRCVPISNHLYFYWYRQILGQKVEFLVSFYNNEISEKSEIFDDQFSVERPDGSNFTLKIRSTKLEDSAMYFCASSKDSGVYNEQFFGPGTRLTVL.

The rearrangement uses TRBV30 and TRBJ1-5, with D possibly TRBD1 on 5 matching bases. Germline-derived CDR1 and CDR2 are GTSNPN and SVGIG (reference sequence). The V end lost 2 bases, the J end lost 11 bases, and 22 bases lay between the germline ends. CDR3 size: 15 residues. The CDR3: CAWSSGTFSGEAQHF. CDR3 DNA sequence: TGTGCCTGGAGTTCGGGGACTTTTTCGGGCGAGGCCCAGCATTTT.

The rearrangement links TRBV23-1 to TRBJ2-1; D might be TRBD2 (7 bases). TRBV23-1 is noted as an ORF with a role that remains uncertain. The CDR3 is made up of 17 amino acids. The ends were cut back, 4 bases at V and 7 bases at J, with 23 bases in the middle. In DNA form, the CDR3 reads TGCGCCAGCAGTCCTAAGGCGTGGGGGGGCTTTTGGAATGAGCAGTTCTTC. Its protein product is CASSPKAWGGFWNEQFF.

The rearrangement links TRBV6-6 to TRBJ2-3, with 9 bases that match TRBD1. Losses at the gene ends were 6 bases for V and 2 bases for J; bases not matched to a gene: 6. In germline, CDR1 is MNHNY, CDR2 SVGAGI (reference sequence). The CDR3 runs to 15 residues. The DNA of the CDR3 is TGTGCCAGCAGACCGGGACAGGGCCTCACAGATACGCAGTATTTT. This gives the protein CASRPGQGLTDTQYF.